The 2 T cell receptor beta chains listed next were all sequenced from one sample in a study of blood T cell repertoires in COVID-19. The table came from immunoSEQ multiplex PCR; TCRdb's copy has only in-frame clones and leaves some out. The table lists roughly 41,000 clones, over 75% of them singletons. Sequenced material: peripheral blood. Every receptor here comes from an elderly woman with acute or convalescent COVID-19.

This clone was recorded only once. V is TRBV15 and J is TRBJ1-4; the D gene is possibly TRBD1 (6 bases). Germline CDR1 reads LNHNV; CDR2 reads YYDKDF (reference sequence). This CDR3 comprises 13 residues. The V end lost 8 bases, the J end lost 4 bases, and 11 bases lay between the germline ends. CDR3 in amino acids: CATGGRFNEKLFF. The CDR3 bases are TGTGCCACCGGGGGCAGGTTTAATGAAAAACTGTTTTTT.

The chain links TRBV5-1 to TRBJ2-5; 9 bases are a match to TRBD2. Losses at the gene ends were 4 bases for V and 5 bases for J; bases not matched to a gene: 12. The CDR3 runs to 16 residues. CDR1 SGHRS and CDR2 YFSETQ come from the germline V gene. CDR3 residues: CASSGNAGGPGETQYF. The CDR3 DNA reads TGCGCCAGCAGCGGAAACGCGGGGGGGCCGGGGGAGACCCAGTACTTC.